This TCR beta chain was profiled in a study of regulatory T cells in long-lasting Graves disease. The sample's time point: persistent/refractory GD, antithyroid drugs over 5 years with positive TRAb. PBMC-extracted RNA yielded the TCR library. Germline values: CDR1 MDHEN, CDR2 SYDVKM. The CDR3 consists of 16 residues. V was trimmed by 2 bases and J by 4 bases, leaving 18 bases between them. Building the TCR beta libraries relied on iRepertoire HTBI primers, and CDR3 regions underwent Arm-PCR. TCRdb analysed the multiplex PCR reads with MiXCR anew, one entry per CDR3 protein. The sample includes under 500,000 distinct CDR3 sequences, under 25% seen only once; the top ten take about a fifth. At least ten counts were recorded for this clonotype. Its antigen remains unidentified. Study-wide results and caveats: Less diverse TCR repertoires were seen in persistent Graves' patients than in newly diagnosed ones. Patients with persistent disease showed a bias toward TRBV28, TRBJ1-2 and TRBJ2-5.

This clonotype was obtained from a female donor with Graves disease. The starting material was peripheral blood mononuclear cells (PBMCs), obtained when the disease was refractory, from a patient treated with antithyroid drugs. V and J are TRBV28 and TRBJ2-7; perhaps TRBD1 as D (6 bases). CDR3 sequence: CASSLPGPVRGYEQYF. In DNA, the CDR3 is TGTGCCAGCAGTTTACCCGGACCAGTTAGGGGGTACGAGCAGTACTTC.